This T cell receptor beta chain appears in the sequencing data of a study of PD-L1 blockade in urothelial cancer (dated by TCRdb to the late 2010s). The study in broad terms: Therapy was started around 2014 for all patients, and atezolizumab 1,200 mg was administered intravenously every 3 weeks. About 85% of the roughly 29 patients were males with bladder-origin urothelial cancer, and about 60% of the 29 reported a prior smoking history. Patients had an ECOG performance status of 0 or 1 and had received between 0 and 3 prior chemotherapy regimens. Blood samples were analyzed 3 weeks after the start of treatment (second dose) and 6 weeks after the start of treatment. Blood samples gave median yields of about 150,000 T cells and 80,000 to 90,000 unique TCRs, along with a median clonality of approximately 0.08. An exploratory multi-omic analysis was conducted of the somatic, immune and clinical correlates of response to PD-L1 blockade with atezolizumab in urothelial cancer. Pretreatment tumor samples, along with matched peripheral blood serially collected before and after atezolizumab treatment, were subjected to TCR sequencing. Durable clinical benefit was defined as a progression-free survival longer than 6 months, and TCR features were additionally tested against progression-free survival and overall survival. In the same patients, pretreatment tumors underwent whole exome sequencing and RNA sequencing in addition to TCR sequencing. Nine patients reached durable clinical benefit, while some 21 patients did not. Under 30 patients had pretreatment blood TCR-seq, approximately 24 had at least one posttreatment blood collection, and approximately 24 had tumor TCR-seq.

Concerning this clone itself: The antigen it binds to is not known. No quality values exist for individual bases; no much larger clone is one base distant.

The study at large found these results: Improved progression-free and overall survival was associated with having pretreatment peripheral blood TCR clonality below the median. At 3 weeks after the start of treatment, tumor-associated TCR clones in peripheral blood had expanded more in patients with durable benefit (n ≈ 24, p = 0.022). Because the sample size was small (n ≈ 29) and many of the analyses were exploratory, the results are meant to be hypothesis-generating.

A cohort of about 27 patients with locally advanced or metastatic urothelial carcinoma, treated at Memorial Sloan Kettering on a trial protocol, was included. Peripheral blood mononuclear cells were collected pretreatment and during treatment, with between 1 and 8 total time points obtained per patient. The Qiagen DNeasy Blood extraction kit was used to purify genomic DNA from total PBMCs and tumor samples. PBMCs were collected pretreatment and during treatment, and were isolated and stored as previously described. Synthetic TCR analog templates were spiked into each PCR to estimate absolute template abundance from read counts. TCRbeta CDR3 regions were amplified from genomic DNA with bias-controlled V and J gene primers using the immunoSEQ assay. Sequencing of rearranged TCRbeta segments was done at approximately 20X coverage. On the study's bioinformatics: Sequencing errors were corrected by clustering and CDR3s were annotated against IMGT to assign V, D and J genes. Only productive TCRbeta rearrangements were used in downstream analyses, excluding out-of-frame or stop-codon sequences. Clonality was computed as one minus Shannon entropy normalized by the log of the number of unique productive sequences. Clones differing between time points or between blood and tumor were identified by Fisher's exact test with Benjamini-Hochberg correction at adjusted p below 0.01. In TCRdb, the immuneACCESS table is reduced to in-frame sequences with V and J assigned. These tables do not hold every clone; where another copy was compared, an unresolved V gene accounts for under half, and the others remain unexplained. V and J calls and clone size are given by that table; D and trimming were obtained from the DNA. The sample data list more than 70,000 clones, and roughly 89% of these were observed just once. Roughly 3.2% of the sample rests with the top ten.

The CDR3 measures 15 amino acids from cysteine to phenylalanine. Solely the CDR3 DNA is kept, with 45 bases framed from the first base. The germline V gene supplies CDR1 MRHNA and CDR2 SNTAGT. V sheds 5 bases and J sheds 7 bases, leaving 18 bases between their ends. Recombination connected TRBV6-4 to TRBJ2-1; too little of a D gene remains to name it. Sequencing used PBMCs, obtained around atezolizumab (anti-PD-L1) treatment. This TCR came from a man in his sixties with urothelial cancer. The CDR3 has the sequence CASSPSSAVRNEQFF. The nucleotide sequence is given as TGTGCCAGCAGTCCCTCGTCGGCCGTGAGGAATGAGCAGTTCTTC.